The T cell receptor (beta chain) described here comes from a study of identical twins' blood T cells. Both ends of each TCR cDNA library bore sample-specific barcodes. TCRdb re-called the 5' RACE reads through MiXCR, storing one row per CDR3 protein. The repertoire holds hundreds of thousands of distinct CDR3 sequences, with over 25% as singletons. Study-level points and caveats: Each donor's most abundant TCRbeta clonotypes shared more CDR3 sequences with her twin than unrelated donors.

Donors were six healthy women in three monozygous twin pairs. This clonotype was found many times. Its specificity is not known. Sequencing was performed on PBMCs. The source is a woman aged 18-49 years in good health.

In DNA form, the CDR3 reads TGCGCCAGCAGCAGGGATGGGGGAAACTATGGCTACACCTTC. As protein: CASSRDGGNYGYTF. V is TRBV5-1 and J is TRBJ1-2; D may be TRBD1 (5 bases). The CDR3 is 14 amino acids. Trimming shortened V by 4 bases and J by 2 bases, and 12 bases separated the two germline ends. CDR1 and CDR2 from the germline V gene are SGHRS and YFSETQ.